These 30 T cell receptor beta chains came from one sample sequenced in a study of a mutant IDH1 vaccine in newly diagnosed glioma. The table came from immunoSEQ multiplex PCR; TCRdb's copy has only in-frame clones and leaves some out. The sample lists more than 40,000 clones, roughly 78% occurring once. Regarding time point: week 5, during vaccination. What each vaccine dose contained was 300 ug of mutant IDH1 20-mer peptide, accompanied by topical imiquimod. Their antigen targets remain unknown. Sequences were derived from PBMCs, sampled from a glioma patient whose treatment included an IDH1 peptide vaccine. The source of these receptors is a woman aged 40 to 55 with glioma.

This chain uses TRBV6-5 with TRBJ1-2; D may be TRBD1 (5 bases). The CDR3 has 15 residues. Trimming took 6 bases from V and 8 from J, leaving 22 bases between them. Germline V gives CDR1 MNHEY, CDR2 SVGAGI. Here the CDR3 DNA reads TGTGCCAGCAGCCGCGCCCTCGGCGGGGACGGCGGCTACACCTTC. Encoded protein: CASSRALGGDGGYTF.

The genes are TRBV2 and TRBJ2-5, with a possible D match to TRBD2 (6 bases). Trimming removed 3 bases at V and 2 bases at J, with 22 bases between. Germline loops: CDR1 SNHLY, CDR2 FYNNEI. The CDR3 sequence is 18 residues long. The CDR3: CASSEFSSDTIRQETQYF. The DNA for the CDR3 is TGTGCCAGCAGTGAGTTTTCTAGCGACACTATCCGTCAAGAGACCCAGTACTTC.

This clone was picked up a small number of times. The rearrangement uses TRBV27 and TRBJ2-7; a weak D match, TRBD1 (6 bases). V lost 8 bases to trimming and J lost 3 bases, with 14 bases between them. The CDR3 covers 13 residues. Per germline, CDR1 MNHEY and CDR2 SMNVEV (reference sequence). The DNA for the CDR3 is TGTGCCAGCGGGACACCAGGTAGCTACGAGCAGTACTTC. Amino acids: CASGTPGSYEQYF.

The rearrangement uses TRBV6-5 and TRBJ2-7; D is perhaps TRBD1 or TRBD2 (6 bases each). The germline gives CDR1 MNHEY, CDR2 SVGAGI. The CDR3 length is 14 residues. Trimming took 6 bases from V and 3 from J, leaving 15 bases between them. The chain's CDR3 is CASSLTGTVYEQYF. The CDR3 DNA reads TGTGCCAGCAGCCTAACAGGGACTGTCTACGAGCAGTACTTC.

The gene calls are TRBV29-1 and TRBJ2-1; a possible D gene is TRBD1 (6 bases). V was cut by 8 bases and J by 9 bases, with 20 bases left in between. Germline V gene lookup returns CDR1 SQVTM and CDR2 ANQGSEA. The CDR3 totals 13 residues. This chain's CDR3 is CSYAGTKKVEQFF. CDR3 in DNA: TGCAGCTACGCCGGGACAAAGAAAGTTGAGCAGTTCTTC.

The rearrangement joins TRBV27 to TRBJ1-1, with D perhaps matching TRBD1 (6 bases). Germline-derived CDR1 and CDR2 are MNHEY and SMNVEV (reference sequence). Trimming shortened V by 7 bases and J by 1 base, and 7 bases separated the two germline ends. The CDR3 has 12 residues. CDR3 protein: CASKQGNTEAFF. The CDR3 region has the DNA TGTGCCAGCAAACAGGGGAACACTGAAGCTTTCTTT.

By share, this clone counts as medium-sized. The junction departs from germline at one end; a sequencing error may be responsible. The rearrangement links TRBV18 to TRBJ1-1, with 8 bases fitting TRBD1. The CDR3 contains 15 residues. The germline gives CDR1 KGHSH, CDR2 LQKENI. The CDR3 is CASSPPTGANTEAFF. The DNA of the CDR3 is TGTGCCAGCTCACCACCGACAGGGGCAAACACTGAGGCTTTCTTT.

The chain has TRBV14 and TRBJ2-2, with D possibly TRBD1 on 5 matching bases. V was pared by 1 base and J by 0 bases, with 6 bases between. CDR3 length: 15 amino acids. Looked up from germline, CDR1 is SGHDN and CDR2 is FVKESK. CDR3 sequence (DNA): TGTGCCAGCAGCCAAGGGACAACGAACACCGGGGAGCTGTTTTTT. This gives the protein CASSQGTTNTGELFF.

This clone has only one observation. The rearrangement uses TRBV29-1 and TRBJ2-5; no clear D. The V end was cut by 4 bases, the J end by 5 bases, with 8 bases between. CDR1 and CDR2 (germline): SQVTM, ANQGSEA. This CDR3 spans 11 amino acids. The CDR3 loop is CSVGVRETQYF. CDR3 DNA: TGCAGCGTTGGAGTGAGGGAGACCCAGTACTTC.

Details on this clone: Other DNA sequences from this sample encode an identical CDR3 as well. The gene calls are TRBV7-9 and TRBJ1-5; a possible D gene is TRBD1 (5 bases). V dropped 3 bases and J dropped 1 base, with 7 bases sitting between them. The CDR3 covers 14 residues. Germline CDR1 reads SEHNR; CDR2 reads FQNEAQ (reference sequence). The CDR3 sequence: CASSLEGSNQPQHF. The DNA of the CDR3 is TGTGCCAGCAGCTTGGAGGGGAGCAATCAGCCCCAGCATTTT.

The rearrangement links TRBV20-1 to TRBJ1-2; D remains unclear. The germline gives CDR1 DFQATT, CDR2 SNEGSKA (reference sequence). Trimming removed 3 bases from V and 9 bases from J, with 8 bases in between. This CDR3 is 10 amino acids long. Here the CDR3 reads CSASKGSYTF. The CDR3 DNA sequence: TGCAGTGCTAGTAAAGGAAGCTACACCTTC.

The chain is built from TRBV25-1 and TRBJ2-7, with D unresolved. CDR1 MGHDK and CDR2 SYGVNS come from the germline V gene. The germline V and J ends were trimmed by 5 bases and 2 bases, with 13 bases remaining between them. The CDR3 extends over 14 amino acids. The CDR3: CASSLDGEAYEQYF. CDR3 nucleotide sequence: TGTGCCAGCAGTTTAGACGGAGAAGCCTACGAGCAGTACTTC.

The chain carries TRBV6-5 and TRBJ1-2; D is undetermined. V lost 0 bases and J 6 bases, leaving 11 bases between the germline ends. From germline, CDR1 is MNHEY and CDR2 SVGAGI. The CDR3 consists of 14 residues. CDR3 coding DNA: TGTGCCAGCAGTTACTCTCCCGTCGTAGATGGCTACACCTTC. It specifies CASSYSPVVDGYTF.

This sequence joins TRBV25-1 and TRBJ2-5; 9 bases match TRBD1. The trim removed 10 bases at V and 5 bases at J, leaving 11 bases unmatched. This CDR3 is 14 amino acids long. Germline loops: CDR1 MGHDK, CDR2 SYGVNS. The CDR3 nucleotides read TGTGCCAAAAAAGACAGGGGGGTTCCGGAGACCCAGTACTTC. Protein product: CAKKDRGVPETQYF.

The rearrangement joins TRBV11-2 to TRBJ1-2; unclear D gene. The CDR3 runs to 12 residues. The V end was cut by 5 bases, the J end by 7 bases, with 11 bases between. The germline CDR1 and CDR2 sequences are SGHAT and FQNNGV. The CDR3 DNA is TGTGCCAGCAGCCCATCGACGGGTGGCTACACCTTC. This encodes CASSPSTGGYTF.

The V call is TRBV6-1, the J call TRBJ1-3; the D gene is possibly TRBD1 (5 bases). Germline CDR1 and CDR2: MNHNS and SASEGT. CDR3 length: 13 residues. This CDR3 is CASTGVSGNTIYF. The CDR3 region has the DNA TGTGCTTCTACGGGGGTCTCTGGAAACACCATATATTTT.

The J gene is TRBJ2-7, the V gene TRBV9; 12 bases agree with TRBD1. The CDR3 contains 18 residues. Germline V gene lookup returns CDR1 SGDLS and CDR2 YYNGEE. Unmatched junction bases numbered 9, after V lost 2 bases and J lost 0 bases. CDR3 sequence (DNA): TGTGCCAGCAGCGTGGGGACAGGGGGCCCCCTGAGCTCCTACGAGCAGTACTTC. This translates into CASSVGTGGPLSSYEQYF.

The rearrangement joins TRBV9 to TRBJ1-1; a weak D match, TRBD1 (6 bases). In germline, CDR1 is SGDLS, CDR2 YYNGEE. Trimming left V 3 bases short and J 0 bases short, with 15 bases between. The CDR3 is 16 amino acids. The CDR3 sequence: CASSEPRGGVNTEAFF. As DNA, the CDR3 is TGTGCCAGCAGCGAGCCCAGGGGCGGGGTGAACACTGAAGCTTTCTTT.

J is TRBJ1-2 and V is TRBV2, with D possibly being TRBD1 (6 bases). The CDR3 contains 14 residues. Germline CDR1 and CDR2: SNHLY and FYNNEI. The V and J ends lost 4 bases and 3 bases respectively, with 12 bases between them. The CDR3 nucleotides are TGTGCCAGCAGTGTCTCAAGGACAGACTATGGCTACACCTTC. It is translated as CASSVSRTDYGYTF.

The CDR3 reads CASSLEAGGQETQYF. CDR3 DNA: TGTGCCAGCAGCTTAGAAGCGGGGGGGCAAGAGACCCAGTACTTC. The rearrangement joins TRBV7-2 to TRBJ2-5, with TRBD2 identical over 10 bases. Germline V CDR1 and CDR2: SGHTA, FQGNSA. The CDR3 spans 15 residues. Losses at the gene ends were 1 base for V and 2 bases for J; bases not matched to a gene: 1.

In its sample, this clone was seen a few times. The rearrangement joins TRBV6-1 to TRBJ1-6, with D maybe TRBD1 (6 bases). The CDR3 is made up of 14 amino acids. The germline V gene encodes CDR1 MNHNS and CDR2 SASEGT. V was pared by 6 bases and J by 12 bases, with 18 bases between. The CDR3 DNA reads TGTGCCAGCAGGGAGGGGTCACAGGGCGGACCCCTCCACTTT. Translated: CASREGSQGGPLHF.

This chain joins TRBV30 and TRBJ2-7; the match to TRBD1 covers 9 bases. The germline V gene encodes CDR1 GTSNPN and CDR2 SVGIG (reference sequence). The CDR3 runs 15 residues. After removal of 2 bases from V and 5 bases from J, the junction contained 10 bases not matched to a gene. CDR3 amino acids: CAWSLGQGLYNEQYF. Here the CDR3 DNA reads TGTGCCTGGAGTCTGGGACAGGGCCTTTACAACGAGCAGTACTTC.

The genes are TRBV6-5 and TRBJ2-7; 10 bases match TRBD1. The CDR3 has 14 residues. CDR1 and CDR2 (germline): MNHEY, SVGAGI. V lost 5 bases and J lost 4; bases outside the gene matches: 5. CDR3 nucleotides: TGTGCCAGCAGTCCGCGGGACAGGGGTTACGAGCAGTACTTC. Translating gives CASSPRDRGYEQYF.

V and J are TRBV19 and TRBJ1-2, with a tentative D call TRBD1 (6 bases). CDR1 is LNHDA, CDR2 SQIVND, per germline (reference sequence). Between the trimmed V and J ends, which lost 6 bases and 2 bases, there was a span of 19 bases. CDR3 length: 16 residues. The CDR3: CASSQFSGAPNYGYTF. The CDR3 DNA sequence: TGTGCCAGTAGCCAATTCTCGGGGGCTCCCAACTATGGCTACACCTTC.

The chain links TRBV7-9 to TRBJ1-6; D call uncertain. CDR1 and CDR2 from the germline V gene are SEHNR and FQNEAQ (reference sequence). The CDR3 has 17 amino acids. V lost 1 base, J lost 4 bases, and 14 bases lay in between. Here the CDR3 reads CASSLDKGSLYNSPLHF. The DNA for the CDR3 is TGTGCCAGCAGCTTAGACAAGGGATCCCTATATAATTCACCCCTCCACTTT.

For this clone: Other DNA sequences in the sample encode the same CDR3. The J gene is TRBJ2-7, the V gene TRBV7-2, with TRBD1 identical over 7 bases. Losses at the gene ends were 6 bases for V and 2 bases for J; bases not matched to a gene: 7. Germline loops: CDR1 SGHTA, CDR2 FQGNSA. The CDR3 spans 14 residues. CDR3 DNA sequence: TGTGCCAGCAGAAGAGGGCAGGGGGCCTACGAGCAGTACTTC. Residues: CASRRGQGAYEQYF.

V is TRBV9 and J is TRBJ2-2; D is perhaps TRBD2 (6 bases). This CDR3 region has 17 residues. V dropped 0 bases and J dropped 5 bases, with 17 bases sitting between them. Per the germline V gene, CDR1 is SGDLS and CDR2 is YYNGEE. The CDR3 bases are TGTGCCAGCAGCGTAGGACCGGAGGGACCCATGACCGGGGAGCTGTTTTTT. Amino acids: CASSVGPEGPMTGELFF.

This clone has a single count. The chain is built from TRBV29-1 and TRBJ1-2; a possible D gene is TRBD1 (5 bases). In germline, CDR1 is SQVTM, CDR2 ANQGSEA. This CDR3 contains 14 residues. The ends were cut back, 7 bases at V and 4 bases at J, with 19 bases in the middle. The CDR3 sequence: CSALVQAKPYGYTF. For the CDR3, the DNA is TGCAGCGCTCTGGTACAGGCGAAACCCTATGGCTACACCTTC.

The chain employs TRBV5-1 and TRBJ1-2; 9 bases line up with TRBD1. Germline lookup yields CDR1 SGHRS and CDR2 YFSETQ. The CDR3 length is 14 residues. With V trimmed by 0 bases and J by 4 bases, 1 base remained unmatched. The CDR3 sequence is CASSLEGQGYGYTF. The CDR3 nucleotides are TGCGCCAGCAGCTTGGAGGGACAGGGCTATGGCTACACCTTC.

The V and J genes are TRBV7-3 and TRBJ2-7; TRBD1 agrees at 8 bases. This CDR3 has 14 residues. Germline CDR1 is SGHTA and CDR2 is FQGTGA. With 5 bases clipped from V and 6 bases from J, the junction kept 9 bases outside the gene matches. DNA of the CDR3: TGTGCCAGCAGCCCGCAAGGACAGGGCAGCGAGCAGTACTTC. This translates into CASSPQGQGSEQYF.